This paragraph covers one T cell receptor (beta chain) sequence. These data originate in a study of CD8+CD57+ T cells in acquired aplastic anemia. The patients chosen for sequencing had shown expansion of CD8+CD57+ cells (detected by flow cytometry). Blood sampling was performed on the patients, and none of them had received therapy by then. Genomic DNA acted as the template from which TCR beta VDJ combination and CDR3 sequence profiling were carried out. TCRdb reprocessed the reads with MiXCR, giving one entry per CDR3 protein. The table includes about 470,000 distinct CDR3 sequences, more than 25% detected once. This CDR3 has 16 residues. CDR1 and CDR2 from the germline V gene are SGDLS and YYNGEE. Trimming took 0 bases from V and 4 from J, leaving 15 bases between them.

Sequencing input: sorted CD4+, CD8+, or CD8+CD57+ T cells (not recorded which) from PBMCs. The chain couples TRBV9 to TRBJ2-3; TRBD2 might be the D (5 bases). This TCR came from a human donor with aplastic anemia. The CDR3 reads CASSVDQDVGADTQYF. The CDR3 bases are TGTGCCAGCAGCGTAGATCAGGACGTGGGAGCAGATACGCAGTATTTT.